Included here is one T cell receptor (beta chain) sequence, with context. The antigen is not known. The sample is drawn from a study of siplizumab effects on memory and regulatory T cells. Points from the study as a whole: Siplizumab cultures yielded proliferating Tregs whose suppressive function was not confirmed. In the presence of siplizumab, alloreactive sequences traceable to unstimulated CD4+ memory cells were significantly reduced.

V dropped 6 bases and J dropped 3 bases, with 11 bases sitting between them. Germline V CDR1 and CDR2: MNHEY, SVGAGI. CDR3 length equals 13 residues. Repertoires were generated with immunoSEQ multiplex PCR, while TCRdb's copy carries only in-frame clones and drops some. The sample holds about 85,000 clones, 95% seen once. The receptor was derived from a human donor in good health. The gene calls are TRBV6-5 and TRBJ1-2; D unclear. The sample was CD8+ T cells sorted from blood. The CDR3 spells CASSPGWHYGYTF. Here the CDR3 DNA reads TGTGCCAGCAGCCCGGGCTGGCACTATGGCTACACCTTC.